This TCR beta chain was recovered during a study of chemoradiotherapy in HPV16-positive cancers. As for the study in general: Functional T-cell assays on two HPV16-positive patients' cells defined candidate HPV-specific clones and common TCR motifs. Findings and limits, study-wide: Functional assays defining HPV-specific T cells used only a couple of HPV16-positive patients. Candidate HPV-specific clones and E7-related TCR motifs grew in tumor during treatment.

Concerning this clone: Its antigen is currently unknown.

The assay was immunoSEQ multiplex PCR, and TCRdb's table has in-frame clones only and misses some. The sample lists roughly 15,000 clones; about 92% were seen once. The CDR3 has 13 amino acids. The ends lost 6 bases at V and 4 bases at J; junction bases unmatched: 3. Per germline, CDR1 WSHSY and CDR2 SAAADI. Over chemoradiotherapy, repertoires were sampled more than once. This specimen was tumor tissue, taken from a patient who underwent chemoradiotherapy. The V call is TRBV10-2, the J call TRBJ2-1; 7 bases are a match to TRBD2. This receptor was identified in a human donor with HPV-associated anogenital cancer. CDR3 amino acids: CASRSGTYNEQFF. The CDR3 region has the DNA TGCGCCAGCAGAAGCGGGACGTACAATGAGCAGTTCTTC.